This T cell receptor (beta chain) was sequenced during a study of cytomegalovirus exposure and HLA in healthy donors. Germline-derived CDR1 and CDR2 are SGHRS and YFSETQ. The CDR3 is 16 amino acids. V shed 2 bases and J 0 bases; nucleotides not matched to a gene: 5. Primers: 60 Vbeta forward and 13 Jbeta reverse. Data came from immunoSEQ multiplex PCR; TCRdb stores just in-frame clones and leaves some out. The sample lists roughly 150,000 clones; roughly 75% were seen once. The V and J genes are TRBV5-1 and TRBJ2-5, with 9 bases identical to TRBD2. Source material: PBMCs. This TCR was recovered from a female donor in good health and CMV-seronegative. The CDR3 sequence: CASSLPTSGNQETQYF. The CDR3 nucleotides are TGCGCCAGCAGCTTACCGACTAGCGGAAACCAAGAGACCCAGTACTTC.